This T cell receptor beta chain was obtained from a study of cytomegalovirus exposure and HLA in healthy donors. General observations from the study: The authors excluded some V segments, including TRBV6-2 and TRBV6-3, as indistinguishable.

This clone was found once. Its target is not known. The junction departs from the called germline gene at one end, perhaps through a read error. The CDR3 is 12 amino acids. CDR1 and CDR2 from the germline V gene are SNHLY and FYNNEI. The PCR ran on 60 Vbeta and 13 Jbeta primers. Using immunoSEQ multiplex PCR, the repertoire was profiled, and TCRdb retains in-frame clones only, with some absent. The sample includes roughly 150,000 clones, 70% to 90% of them seen just once. This TCR was sampled from a woman under 30 in good health and CMV-seronegative. The gene calls are TRBV2 and TRBJ2-5; a weak D match, TRBD1 (5 bases). The sample comprised PBMCs. The CDR3 nucleotides are TGTGCCGGCAGGGTGTTCGGGGAGACCCAGTACTTC. It encodes CAGRVFGETQYF.